The entry that follows covers one T cell receptor beta chain sequence. This clonotype was recorded at least ten times. The clone's antigen remains unknown. Qualities for individual bases were not recorded, and no much larger clone is one base off. Trimming takes 7 bases from V and 5 bases from J, and the germline ends sit 12 bases apart. From cysteine to phenylalanine, the CDR3 is 13 amino acids long. Solely the CDR3 DNA is kept, with 39 bases framed from the first base. CDR1 and CDR2 are drawn from the germline V gene: SGHRS, YFSETQ. The data belong to a study of response to subunit inactivated influenza vaccine (dated by TCRdb to about 2018). Context from the whole study: Deep quantitative profiling of the T cell receptor repertoire was used in the study to follow responses to a trivalent subunit inactivated influenza vaccine.

General conclusions and limits of the study: The authors suggested that each seasonal influenza vaccination may recruit only a limited number of new T cells.

The library was prepared using RT-PCR. The run used an Illumina HiSeq 2500. TCRdb redid the processing of the public reads, applying fastp at Q25 and MiXCR, and retained in-frame beta chains. One record per CDR3 amino acid sequence lists the most common genes and DNA. Across this sample there are around 490,000 distinct CDR3 sequences, with 7.6% seen only once. The biggest ten clones account for over 10% of the sample. Recombination joined TRBV5-1 with TRBJ1-4, with the D gene uncertain. The TCR comes from a man between 50 and 75 years old who received an inactivated influenza vaccine. Donor details come from another sample of the same person, matched by shared clones. The starting material was PBMCs from blood, obtained approximately 25 months after vaccination. The sequenced DNA: TGCGCCAGCGGCGGAGGGATAAATGAAAAACTGTTTTTT. Translated, this gives CASGGGINEKLFF.